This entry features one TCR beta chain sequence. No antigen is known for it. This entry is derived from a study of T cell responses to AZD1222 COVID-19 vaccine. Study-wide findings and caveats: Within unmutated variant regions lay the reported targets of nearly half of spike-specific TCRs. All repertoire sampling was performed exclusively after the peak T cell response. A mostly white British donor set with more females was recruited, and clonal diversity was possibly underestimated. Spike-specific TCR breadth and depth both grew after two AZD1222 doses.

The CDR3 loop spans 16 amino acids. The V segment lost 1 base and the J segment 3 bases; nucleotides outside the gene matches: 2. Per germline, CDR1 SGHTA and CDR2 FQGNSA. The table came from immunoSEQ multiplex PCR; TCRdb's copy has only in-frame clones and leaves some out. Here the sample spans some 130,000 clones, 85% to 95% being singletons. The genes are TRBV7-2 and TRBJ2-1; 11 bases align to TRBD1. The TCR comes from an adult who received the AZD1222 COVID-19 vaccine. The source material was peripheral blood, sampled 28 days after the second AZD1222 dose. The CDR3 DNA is TGTGCCAGCAGCTTAGAGGGGACAGGGGGCTACAATGAGCAGTTCTTC. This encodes CASSLEGTGGYNEQFF.